A selection of T cell receptor beta chains follows, all from one sample in a study of blood T cell repertoires in COVID-19. Using immunoSEQ multiplex PCR, the repertoire was profiled, and TCRdb retains in-frame clones only, with some absent. The sample includes 100,000 to 150,000 clones, roughly 90% of them seen just once. Sequencing input: peripheral blood. These receptor sequences come from a man in his forties or fifties with acute or convalescent COVID-19. Each CDR3 is given with its conserved first and last residue. The D gene is left open where the match is weak. Rows may omit the clone size; those that give it use once, few, many or a size class.

J: TRBJ1-6
V: TRBV14
size: many
D: .
length: 17
CDR3: CASSQGVPAERNSPLHF
DNA: TGTGCCAGCAGCCAAGGGGTTCCAGCGGAAAGAAATTCACCCCTCCACTTT

J: TRBJ1-6
V: TRBV3-1/TRBV3-2
size: .
D: .
length: 15
CDR3: CASSQGDYAGSPLHF
DNA: TGTGCCAGCAGCCAAGGTGACTATGCGGGTTCACCCCTCCACTTT

J: TRBJ1-3
V: TRBV9
size: .
D: .
length: 14
CDR3: CASSASDSGNTIYF
DNA: TGTGCCAGCAGCGCCAGTGACTCTGGAAACACCATATATTTT

J: TRBJ2-1
V: TRBV13
size: once
D: .
length: 17
CDR3: CASSTSPFTGKANEQFF
DNA: TGTGCCAGCAGCACCAGCCCCTTTACGGGAAAGGCTAATGAGCAGTTCTTC

J: TRBJ2-7
V: TRBV6-5
size: .
D: .
length: 12
CDR3: CASSSDTYEQYF
DNA: TGTGCCAGCAGCTCCGACACCTACGAGCAGTACTTC

J: TRBJ2-7
V: TRBV30
size: .
D: TRBD1
length: 11
CDR3: CAAGQDHEQYF
DNA: TGTGCCGCGGGACAGGACCACGAGCAGTACTTC

J: TRBJ1-2
V: TRBV4-1
size: .
D: .
length: 15
CDR3: CASSQDIGEAYGYTF
DNA: TGCGCCAGCAGCCAAGATATAGGGGAGGCTTATGGCTACACCTTC

J: TRBJ1-3
V: TRBV19
size: .
D: .
length: 16
CDR3: CASSNRDRIPGNTIYF
DNA: TGTGCCAGTAGTAACCGAGACAGGATCCCTGGAAACACCATATATTTT

J: TRBJ1-4
V: TRBV30
size: .
D: TRBD1
length: 14
CDR3: CAWRDRGRNEKLFF
DNA: TGTGCCTGGAGAGACAGGGGTCGGAATGAAAAACTGTTTTTT

J: TRBJ2-5
V: TRBV24-1
size: .
D: TRBD1
length: 12
CDR3: CATQRGQETQYF
DNA: TGTGCCACCCAGAGGGGGCAGGAGACCCAGTACTTC

J: TRBJ2-2
V: TRBV5-4
size: few
D: .
length: 17
CDR3: CASSFRPGTGNTGELFF
DNA: TGTGCCAGCAGCTTTCGGCCTGGGACTGGGAACACCGGGGAGCTGTTTTTT

J: TRBJ1-5
V: TRBV10-3
size: .
D: .
length: 15
CDR3: CATTPGEDSNQPQHF
DNA: TGTGCCACCACCCCGGGGGAGGATAGCAATCAGCCCCAGCATTTT

J: TRBJ2-3
V: TRBV5-4
size: .
D: .
length: 15
CDR3: CASSLEGLYTDTQYF
DNA: TGTGCCAGCAGCTTGGAAGGACTCTACACAGATACGCAGTATTTT

J: TRBJ1-1
V: TRBV5-1
size: .
D: TRBD1
length: 13
CDR3: CASSSDGTVEAFF
DNA: TGCGCCAGCAGCTCAGACGGGACAGTAGAAGCTTTCTTT

J: TRBJ2-2
V: TRBV7-8
size: .
D: TRBD2
length: 15
CDR3: CASRLAGLVRGELFF
DNA: TGTGCCAGCCGACTAGCGGGGCTCGTAAGGGGGGAGCTGTTTTTT

J: TRBJ1-2
V: TRBV19
size: few
D: TRBD1
length: 16
CDR3: CASSLPGQGDIYGYTF
DNA: TGTGCCAGTAGTCTTCCCGGACAGGGGGATATCTATGGCTACACCTTC

J: TRBJ2-2
V: TRBV5-1
size: once
D: .
length: 15
CDR3: CASTLQGLGAGELFF
DNA: TGCGCCAGCACCTTACAAGGGCTGGGGGCAGGGGAGCTGTTTTTT

J: TRBJ1-1
V: TRBV3-1/TRBV3-2
size: once
D: .
length: 13
CDR3: CASSQVGATEAFF
DNA: TGTGCCAGCAGCCAAGTGGGGGCCACTGAAGCTTTCTTT

J: TRBJ1-1
V: TRBV7-2
size: .
D: .
length: 14
CDR3: CASSLGSGRTEAFF
DNA: TGTGCCAGCAGCTTAGGCTCAGGGAGGACTGAAGCTTTCTTT

J: TRBJ1-6
V: TRBV19
size: .
D: .
length: 13
CDR3: CASISGGNSPLHF
DNA: TGTGCCAGTATTTCCGGGGGTAATTCACCCCTCCACTTT

J: TRBJ2-7
V: TRBV5-5
size: .
D: TRBD2
length: 15
CDR3: CASSLTGTTRGEQYF
DNA: TGTGCCAGCAGCTTGACTGGGACTACGAGGGGAGAGCAGTACTTC

J: TRBJ1-2
V: TRBV7-2
size: .
D: .
length: 14
CDR3: CASSLDSTLYGYTF
DNA: TGTGCCAGCAGCTTAGACAGCACCCTCTATGGCTACACCTTC

J: TRBJ2-5
V: TRBV5-1
size: .
D: TRBD1
length: 14
CDR3: CASSRTGGIETQYF
DNA: TGCGCCAGCAGTCGGACAGGGGGCATCGAGACCCAGTACTTC

J: TRBJ1-3
V: TRBV29-1
size: .
D: .
length: 13
CDR3: CSASGISGNTIYF
DNA: TGCAGCGCGTCAGGGATCTCTGGAAACACCATATATTTT

J: TRBJ2-1
V: TRBV19
size: .
D: TRBD2
length: 14
CDR3: CASSKTSGYNEQFF
DNA: TGTGCCAGTAGTAAAACTAGCGGGTACAATGAGCAGTTCTTC

J: TRBJ2-5
V: TRBV29-1
size: few
D: .
length: 12
CDR3: CSVSAAQETQYF
DNA: TGCAGCGTTTCAGCGGCTCAAGAGACCCAGTACTTC

J: TRBJ2-7
V: TRBV25-1
size: .
D: .
length: 16
CDR3: CASSEWVAGAYYEQYF
DNA: TGTGCCAGCAGTGAATGGGTGGCGGGGGCATACTACGAGCAGTACTTC

J: TRBJ1-2
V: TRBV29-1
size: .
D: .
length: 13
CDR3: CSVAPGTAGGYTF
DNA: TGCAGCGTGGCCCCAGGGACGGCGGGGGGCTACACCTTC

J: TRBJ2-1
V: TRBV5-1
size: .
D: TRBD1
length: 15
CDR3: CASSAGQGPFNEQFF
DNA: TGCGCCAGCAGCGCCGGACAGGGTCCGTTCAATGAGCAGTTCTTC

J: TRBJ2-7
V: TRBV5-1
size: .
D: TRBD2
length: 14
CDR3: CASSRELAAYEQYF
DNA: TGCGCCAGCAGCCGAGAACTAGCGGCCTACGAGCAGTACTTC

J: TRBJ2-2
V: TRBV2
size: .
D: TRBD1
length: 15
CDR3: CAGGVRQGNTGELFF
DNA: TGTGCCGGAGGAGTTAGACAGGGCAACACCGGGGAGCTGTTTTTT

J: TRBJ1-6
V: TRBV4-1
size: .
D: TRBD1
length: 16
CDR3: CASSLPRDRANSPLHF
DNA: TGCGCCAGCAGCCTACCCCGGGACAGGGCTAATTCACCCCTCCACTTT

J: TRBJ2-3
V: TRBV5-1
size: .
D: TRBD1
length: 15
CDR3: CASSQRQGSGDTQYF
DNA: TGCGCCAGCAGCCAGAGACAGGGGTCCGGAGATACGCAGTATTTT

J: TRBJ1-1
V: TRBV29-1
size: .
D: TRBD1
length: 14
CDR3: CSVEGGQPWAEAFF
DNA: TGCAGCGTTGAAGGGGGACAGCCCTGGGCTGAAGCTTTCTTT

J: TRBJ1-4
V: TRBV24-1
size: once
D: .
length: 16
CDR3: CATSDLAASVNEKLFF
DNA: TGTGCCACCAGTGATTTGGCCGCGTCGGTTAATGAAAAACTGTTTTTT

J: TRBJ2-1
V: TRBV6-2/TRBV6-3
size: .
D: .
length: 13
CDR3: CASTPSSYNEQFF
DNA: TGTGCCAGCACCCCCTCTTCCTACAATGAGCAGTTCTTC

J: TRBJ2-7
V: TRBV11-3
size: .
D: .
length: 15
CDR3: CASSLGAGTVDEQYF
DNA: TGTGCCAGCAGCTTAGGGGCTGGGACTGTAGACGAGCAGTACTTC

J: TRBJ2-1
V: TRBV14
size: once
D: TRBD2
length: 15
CDR3: CASSPGGGTYFQQFF
DNA: TGTGCCAGCAGCCCCGGGGGGGGGACATACTTTCAGCAGTTCTTC

J: TRBJ2-3
V: TRBV2
size: .
D: .
length: 11
CDR3: CASLSTDTQYF
DNA: TGTGCCAGCCTCAGCACAGATACGCAGTATTTT

J: TRBJ1-1
V: TRBV9
size: once
D: .
length: 13
CDR3: CASSPADQRSAFF
DNA: TGTGCCAGCAGCCCCGCCGACCAGCGATCCGCTTTCTTT

J: TRBJ1-3
V: TRBV6-1
size: .
D: TRBD1
length: 17
CDR3: CASSEWDSGLSGNTIYF
DNA: TGTGCCAGCAGTGAATGGGACAGCGGACTCTCTGGAAACACCATATATTTT

J: TRBJ1-2
V: TRBV5-1
size: .
D: .
length: 15
CDR3: CASSTEGAGPYGYTF
DNA: TGCGCCAGCAGCACCGAGGGAGCAGGACCCTATGGCTACACCTTC

J: TRBJ1-6
V: TRBV12-3/TRBV12-4
size: .
D: TRBD1
length: 13
CDR3: CASCGTEDSPLHF
DNA: TGTGCCAGCTGCGGGACAGAGGATTCACCCCTCCACTTT

J: TRBJ1-1
V: TRBV11-2
size: .
D: TRBD1
length: 14
CDR3: CASSLAGQVFEAFF
DNA: TGTGCCAGCAGCTTAGCTGGACAGGTTTTCGAAGCTTTCTTT

J: TRBJ1-1
V: TRBV7-2
size: .
D: TRBD1
length: 15
CDR3: CASSLMDRGSTEAFF
DNA: TGTGCCAGCAGCCTCATGGACAGGGGGAGCACTGAAGCTTTCTTT

J: TRBJ2-2
V: TRBV18
size: .
D: TRBD2
length: 15
CDR3: CASSPRLASGGELFF
DNA: TGTGCCAGCTCACCCCGACTAGCCTCGGGGGGGGAGCTGTTTTTT

J: TRBJ2-3
V: TRBV5-4
size: .
D: TRBD2
length: 15
CDR3: CASSSGLAGTDTQYF
DNA: TGTGCCAGCAGCTCCGGACTAGCAGGCACAGATACGCAGTATTTT

J: TRBJ2-3
V: TRBV9
size: .
D: TRBD2
length: 17
CDR3: CASSARTGLAGTDTQYF
DNA: TGTGCCAGCAGCGCCCGAACCGGACTAGCGGGGACAGATACGCAGTATTTT

J: TRBJ1-4
V: TRBV19
size: few
D: TRBD1
length: 16
CDR3: CASSGQAGLTNEKLFF
DNA: TGTGCCAGTTCGGGACAGGCGGGATTGACTAATGAAAAACTGTTTTTT

J: TRBJ2-1
V: TRBV18
size: .
D: .
length: 15
CDR3: CASSPTQGTVAEQFF
DNA: TGTGCCAGCTCACCAACTCAGGGGACGGTTGCTGAGCAGTTCTTC

J: TRBJ2-1
V: TRBV5-4
size: .
D: TRBD2
length: 14
CDR3: CASSLALADNEQFF
DNA: TGTGCCAGCAGCTTGGCCCTAGCGGACAATGAGCAGTTCTTC

J: TRBJ1-1
V: TRBV4-2
size: .
D: .
length: 13
CDR3: CASSQDRDTEAFF
DNA: TGTGCCAGCAGCCAAGACCGGGACACTGAAGCTTTCTTT

J: TRBJ1-5
V: TRBV12-5
size: .
D: TRBD1
length: 14
CDR3: CATSGTGGNQPQHF
DNA: TGTGCTACCTCCGGGACAGGGGGCAATCAGCCCCAGCATTTT

J: TRBJ2-7
V: TRBV7-2
size: .
D: TRBD2
length: 19
CDR3: CASSLGQGRWAGGVYEQYF
DNA: TGTGCCAGCAGCTTAGGCCAGGGGCGATGGGCGGGAGGGGTTTACGAGCAGTACTTC

J: TRBJ1-6
V: TRBV3-1/TRBV3-2
size: .
D: TRBD1
length: 14
CDR3: CASSTRDRDSPLHF
DNA: TGTGCCAGCAGCACCCGGGACAGGGATTCACCCCTCCACTTT

J: TRBJ2-1
V: TRBV7-9
size: once
D: TRBD2
length: 17
CDR3: CASSSGGWEPEYNEQFF
DNA: TGTGCCAGCAGCTCGGGGGGGTGGGAGCCAGAGTACAATGAGCAGTTCTTC

J: TRBJ1-4
V: TRBV30
size: once
D: TRBD1
length: 13
CDR3: CAWSPTGYEKLFF
DNA: TGTGCCTGGAGTCCGACAGGGTATGAAAAACTGTTTTTT

J: TRBJ1-2
V: TRBV12-3/TRBV12-4
size: few
D: .
length: 13
CDR3: CASSPDRSYGYTF
DNA: TGTGCCAGCAGTCCTGACAGGAGCTATGGCTACACCTTC

J: TRBJ2-7
V: TRBV10-2
size: .
D: .
length: 14
CDR3: CASSEPGSSYEQYF
DNA: TGCGCCAGCAGTGAGCCGGGAAGCTCCTACGAGCAGTACTTC